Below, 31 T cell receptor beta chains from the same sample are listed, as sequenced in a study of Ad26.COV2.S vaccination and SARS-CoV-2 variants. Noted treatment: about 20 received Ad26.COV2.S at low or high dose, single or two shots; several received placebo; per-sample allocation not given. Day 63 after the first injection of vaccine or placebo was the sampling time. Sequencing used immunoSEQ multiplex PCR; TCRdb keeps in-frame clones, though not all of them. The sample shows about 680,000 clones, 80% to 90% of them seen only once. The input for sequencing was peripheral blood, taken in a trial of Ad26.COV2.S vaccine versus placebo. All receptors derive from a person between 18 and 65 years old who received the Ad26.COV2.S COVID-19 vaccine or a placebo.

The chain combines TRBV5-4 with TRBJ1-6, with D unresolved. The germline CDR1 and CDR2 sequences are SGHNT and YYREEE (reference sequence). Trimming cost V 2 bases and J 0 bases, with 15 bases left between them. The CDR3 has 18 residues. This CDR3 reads CASSLGSGLSSYNSPLHF. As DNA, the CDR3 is TGTGCCAGCAGCTTAGGATCCGGGCTGAGCTCCTATAATTCACCCCTCCACTTT.

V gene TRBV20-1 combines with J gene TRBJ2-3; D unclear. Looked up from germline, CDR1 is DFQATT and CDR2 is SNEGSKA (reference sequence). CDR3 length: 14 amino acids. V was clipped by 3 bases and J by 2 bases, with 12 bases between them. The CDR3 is CSASAGTYTDTQYF. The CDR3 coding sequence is TGCAGTGCTAGTGCAGGTACCTACACAGATACGCAGTATTTT.

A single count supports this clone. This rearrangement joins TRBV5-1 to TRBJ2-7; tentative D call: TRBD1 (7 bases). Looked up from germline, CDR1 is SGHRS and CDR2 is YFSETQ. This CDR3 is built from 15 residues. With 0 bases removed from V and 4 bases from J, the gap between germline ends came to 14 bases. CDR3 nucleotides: TGCGCCAGCAGCTTGGGGTCAGGGGGGCGGTACGAGCAGTACTTC. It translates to CASSLGSGGRYEQYF.

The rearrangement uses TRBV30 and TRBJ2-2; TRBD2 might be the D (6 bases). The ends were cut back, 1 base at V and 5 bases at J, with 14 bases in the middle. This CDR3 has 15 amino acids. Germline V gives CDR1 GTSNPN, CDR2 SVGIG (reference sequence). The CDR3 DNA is TGTGCCTGGAGTGGGCTAGCTGCGGGGACCGGGGAGCTGTTTTTT. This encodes CAWSGLAAGTGELFF.

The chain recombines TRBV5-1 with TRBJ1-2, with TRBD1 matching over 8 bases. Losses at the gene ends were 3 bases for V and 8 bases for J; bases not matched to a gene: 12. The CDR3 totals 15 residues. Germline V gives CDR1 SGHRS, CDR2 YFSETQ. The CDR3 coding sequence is TGCGCCAGCAGCTCGGCCCCGACAGGGGCCCTGGGCTACACCTTC. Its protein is CASSSAPTGALGYTF.

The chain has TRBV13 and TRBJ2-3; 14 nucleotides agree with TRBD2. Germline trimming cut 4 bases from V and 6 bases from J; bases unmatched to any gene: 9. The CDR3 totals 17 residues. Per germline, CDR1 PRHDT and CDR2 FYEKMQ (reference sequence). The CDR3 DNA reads TGTGCCAGCAGCTCCGCCCAGACTAGCGGGAGGGCGGATACGCAGTATTTT. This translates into CASSSAQTSGRADTQYF.

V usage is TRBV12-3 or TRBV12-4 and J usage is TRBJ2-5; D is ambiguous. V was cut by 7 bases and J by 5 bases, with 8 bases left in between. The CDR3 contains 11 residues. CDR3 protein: CASMMGETQYF. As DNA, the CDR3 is TGTGCCAGCATGATGGGGGAGACCCAGTACTTC.

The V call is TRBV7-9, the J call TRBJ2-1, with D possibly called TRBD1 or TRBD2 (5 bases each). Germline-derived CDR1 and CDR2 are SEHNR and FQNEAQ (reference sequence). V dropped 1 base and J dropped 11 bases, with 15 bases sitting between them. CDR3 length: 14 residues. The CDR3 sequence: CASSLDWGRVKQFF. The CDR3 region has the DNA TGTGCCAGCAGCTTAGATTGGGGACGCGTTAAGCAGTTCTTC.

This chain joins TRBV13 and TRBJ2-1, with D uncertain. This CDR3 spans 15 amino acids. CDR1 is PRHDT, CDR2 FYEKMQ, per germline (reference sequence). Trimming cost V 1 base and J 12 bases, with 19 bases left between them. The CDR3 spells CASSLESAGTSLQFF. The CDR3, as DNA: TGTGCCAGCAGCTTAGAGTCCGCCGGTACGTCGTTGCAGTTCTTC.

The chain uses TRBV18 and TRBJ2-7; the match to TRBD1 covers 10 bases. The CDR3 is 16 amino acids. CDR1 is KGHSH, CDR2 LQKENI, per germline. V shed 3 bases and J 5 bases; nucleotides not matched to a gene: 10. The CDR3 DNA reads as TGTGCCAGCTCACCCGCCCTCGGGACAGGGGACCACGAGCAGTACTTC. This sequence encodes CASSPALGTGDHEQYF.

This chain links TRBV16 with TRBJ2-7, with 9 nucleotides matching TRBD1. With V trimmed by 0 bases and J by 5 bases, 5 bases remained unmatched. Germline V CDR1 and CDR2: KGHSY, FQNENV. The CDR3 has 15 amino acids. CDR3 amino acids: CASSQSGTGLHEQYF. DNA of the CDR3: TGTGCCAGCAGCCAATCCGGGACAGGGCTTCACGAGCAGTACTTC. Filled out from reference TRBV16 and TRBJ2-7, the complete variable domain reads GEEVAQTPKHLVRGEGQKAKLYCAPIKGHSYVFWYQQVLKNEFKFLISFQNENVFDETGMPKERFSAKCLPNSPCSLEIQATKLEDSAVYFCASSQSGTGLHEQYFGPGTRLTVT.

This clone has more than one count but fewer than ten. CDR3 amino acids: CASSHEGTEAFF. CDR3 DNA sequence: TGTGCCAGCAGCCACGAGGGAACTGAAGCTTTCTTT. The chain links TRBV7-9 to TRBJ1-1; D unresolved. Germline loops: CDR1 SEHNR, CDR2 FQNEAQ (reference sequence). The CDR3 has 12 residues. The V and J ends lost 5 bases and 5 bases respectively, with 9 bases between them. Full variable domain (rest looked up from reference TRBV7-9 and TRBJ1-1): DTGVSQNPRHKITKRGQNVTFRCDPISEHNRLYWYRQTLGQGPEFLTYFQNEAQLEKSRLLSDRFSAERPKGSFSTLEIQRTEQGDSAMYLCASSHEGTEAFFGQGTRLTVV.

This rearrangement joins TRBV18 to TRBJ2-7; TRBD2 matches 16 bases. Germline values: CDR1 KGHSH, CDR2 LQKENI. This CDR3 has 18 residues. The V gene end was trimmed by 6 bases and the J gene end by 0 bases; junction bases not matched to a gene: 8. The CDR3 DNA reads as TGTGCCAGCTCCGCACAGGGACTAGCGGGAGGGAGCTCCTACGAGCAGTACTTC. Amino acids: CASSAQGLAGGSSYEQYF.

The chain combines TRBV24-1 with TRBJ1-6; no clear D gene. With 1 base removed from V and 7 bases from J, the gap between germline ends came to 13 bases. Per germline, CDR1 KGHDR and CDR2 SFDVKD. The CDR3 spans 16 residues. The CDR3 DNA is TGTGCCACCAGTGATTTCAGCAGAAGCCTAAATTCACCCCTCCACTTT. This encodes CATSDFSRSLNSPLHF.

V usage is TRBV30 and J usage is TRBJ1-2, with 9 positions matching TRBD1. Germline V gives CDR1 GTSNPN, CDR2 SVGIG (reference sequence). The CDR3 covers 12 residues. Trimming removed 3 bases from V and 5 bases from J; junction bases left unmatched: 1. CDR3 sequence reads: CAWRQGAYGYTF. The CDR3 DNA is TGTGCCTGGAGACAGGGGGCTTATGGCTACACCTTC. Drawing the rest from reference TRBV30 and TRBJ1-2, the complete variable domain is SQTIHQWPATLVQPVGSPLSLECTVEGTSNPNLYWYRQAAGRGLQLLFYSVGIGQISSEVPQNLSASRPQDRQFILSSKKLLLSDSGFYLCAWRQGAYGYTFGSGTRLTVV.

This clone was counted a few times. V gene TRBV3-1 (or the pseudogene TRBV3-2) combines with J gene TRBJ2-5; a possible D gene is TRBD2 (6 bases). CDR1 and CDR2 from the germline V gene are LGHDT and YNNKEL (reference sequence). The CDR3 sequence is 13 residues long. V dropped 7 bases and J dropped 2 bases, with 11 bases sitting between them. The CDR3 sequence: CASNSGSQETQYF. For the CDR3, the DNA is TGTGCCAGCAATAGCGGATCACAAGAGACCCAGTACTTC.

CDR3 coding DNA: TGTGCCAGCAGCAAAGAACCGGGTTGGGCTAACTATGGCTACACCTTC. Protein product: CASSKEPGWANYGYTF. The rearrangement joins TRBV21-1 to TRBJ1-2. TRBV21-1 is described as a pseudogene. The CDR3 runs 16 residues.

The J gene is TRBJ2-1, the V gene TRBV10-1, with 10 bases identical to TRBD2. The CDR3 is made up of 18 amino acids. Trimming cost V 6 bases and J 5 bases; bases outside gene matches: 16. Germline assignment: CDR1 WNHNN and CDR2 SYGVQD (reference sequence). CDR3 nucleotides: TGCGCCAGCAGCCCTAACCGGGGGGGACTAGCGACTCACAATGAGCAGTTCTTC. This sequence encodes CASSPNRGGLATHNEQFF.

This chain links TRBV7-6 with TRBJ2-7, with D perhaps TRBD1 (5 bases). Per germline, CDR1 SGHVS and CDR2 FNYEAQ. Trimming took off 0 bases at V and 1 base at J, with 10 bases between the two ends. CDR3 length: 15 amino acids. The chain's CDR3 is CASSLAGAPSYEQYF. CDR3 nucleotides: TGTGCCAGCAGCTTAGCAGGGGCGCCATCCTACGAGCAGTACTTC. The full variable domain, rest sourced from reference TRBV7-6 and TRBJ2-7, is GAGVSQSPRYKVTKRGQDVALRCDPISGHVSLYWYRQALGQGPEFLTYFNYEAQQDKSGLPNDRFSAERPEGSISTLTIQRTEQRDSAMYRCASSLAGAPSYEQYFGPGTRLTVT.

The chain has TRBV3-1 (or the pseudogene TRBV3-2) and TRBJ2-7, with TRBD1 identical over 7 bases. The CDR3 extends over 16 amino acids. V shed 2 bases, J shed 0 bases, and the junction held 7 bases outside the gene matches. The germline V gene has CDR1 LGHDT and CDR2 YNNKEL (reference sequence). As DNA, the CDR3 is TGTGCCAGCAGCCAACTACCGGGACAGAGCTCCTACGAGCAGTACTTC. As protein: CASSQLPGQSSYEQYF.

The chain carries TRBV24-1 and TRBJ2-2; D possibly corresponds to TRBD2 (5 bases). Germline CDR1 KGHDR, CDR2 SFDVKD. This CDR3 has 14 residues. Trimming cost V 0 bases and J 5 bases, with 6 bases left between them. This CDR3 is CATSDLRETGELFF. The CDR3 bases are TGTGCCACCAGTGATTTGAGGGAGACCGGGGAGCTGTTTTTT.

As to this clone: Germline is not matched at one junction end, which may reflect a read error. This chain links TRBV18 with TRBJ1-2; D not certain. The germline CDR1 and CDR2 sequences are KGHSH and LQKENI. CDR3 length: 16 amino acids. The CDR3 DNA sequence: TGTGCCAGCTCAACACCCTCGGGAGAGGTTGGGTATGGCTACACCTTC. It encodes CASSTPSGEVGYGYTF.

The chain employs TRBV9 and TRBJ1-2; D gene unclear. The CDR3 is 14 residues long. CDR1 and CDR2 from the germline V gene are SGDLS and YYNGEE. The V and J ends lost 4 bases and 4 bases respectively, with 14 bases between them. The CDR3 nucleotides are TGTGCCAGCAGCCCAGAACTGGCCGCCTATGGCTACACCTTC. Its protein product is CASSPELAAYGYTF.

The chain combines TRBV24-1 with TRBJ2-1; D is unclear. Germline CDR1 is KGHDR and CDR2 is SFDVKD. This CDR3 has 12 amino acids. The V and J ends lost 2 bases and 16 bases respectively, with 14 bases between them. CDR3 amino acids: CATSDSTTPLFF. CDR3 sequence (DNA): TGTGCCACCAGTGATTCGACGACCCCTCTATTCTTC.

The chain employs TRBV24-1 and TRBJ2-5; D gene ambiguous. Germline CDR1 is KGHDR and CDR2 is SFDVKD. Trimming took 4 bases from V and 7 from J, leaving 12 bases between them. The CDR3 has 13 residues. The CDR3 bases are TGTGCCACCAGTGAATCCGTGATGGGGACCCAGTACTTC. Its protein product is CATSESVMGTQYF.

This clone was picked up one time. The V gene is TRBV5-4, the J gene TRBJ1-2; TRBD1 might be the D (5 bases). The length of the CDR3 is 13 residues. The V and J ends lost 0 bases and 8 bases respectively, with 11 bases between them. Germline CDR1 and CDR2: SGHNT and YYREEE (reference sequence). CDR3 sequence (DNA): TGTGCCAGCAGCTTGGAGCGCAGGGAGGGCTACACCTTC. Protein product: CASSLERREGYTF.

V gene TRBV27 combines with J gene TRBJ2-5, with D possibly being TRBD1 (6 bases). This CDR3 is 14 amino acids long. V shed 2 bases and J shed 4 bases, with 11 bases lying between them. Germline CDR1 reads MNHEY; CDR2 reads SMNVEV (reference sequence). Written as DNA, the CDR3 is TGTGCCAGCAGTTTAGTACCCAGGGGAGAGACCCAGTACTTC. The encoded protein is CASSLVPRGETQYF.

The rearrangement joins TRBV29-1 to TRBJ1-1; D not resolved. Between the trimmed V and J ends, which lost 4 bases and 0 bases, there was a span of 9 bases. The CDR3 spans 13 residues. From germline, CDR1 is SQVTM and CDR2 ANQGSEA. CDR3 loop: CSVVFQVNTEAFF. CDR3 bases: TGCAGCGTTGTTTTCCAGGTGAACACTGAAGCTTTCTTT.

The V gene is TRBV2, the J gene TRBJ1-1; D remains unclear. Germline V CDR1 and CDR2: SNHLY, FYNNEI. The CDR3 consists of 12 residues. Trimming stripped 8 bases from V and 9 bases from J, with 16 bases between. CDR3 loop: CASSGDDLKAFF. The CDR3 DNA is TGTGCCAGCTCTGGAGACGACTTGAAAGCTTTCTTT.

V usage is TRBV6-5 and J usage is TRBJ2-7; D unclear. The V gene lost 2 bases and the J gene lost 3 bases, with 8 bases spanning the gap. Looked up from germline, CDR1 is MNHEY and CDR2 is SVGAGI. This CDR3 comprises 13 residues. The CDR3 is CASSYAIDYEQYF. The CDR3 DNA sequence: TGTGCCAGCAGTTACGCGATAGACTACGAGCAGTACTTC.

The CDR3 protein is CASSVERTLTNQFF. The CDR3 nucleotides read TGTGCCAGCAGCGTAGAGCGGACCCTAACCAATCAGTTCTTC. The chain links TRBV9 to TRBJ2-1; the D gene is possibly TRBD2 (5 bases). The germline V gene has CDR1 SGDLS and CDR2 YYNGEE. Trimming removed 0 bases from V and 13 bases from J, with 17 bases in between. This CDR3 has 14 amino acids. Full variable domain (missing parts from reference TRBV9 and TRBJ2-1): DSGVTQTPKHLITATGQRVTLRCSPRSGDLSVYWYQQSLDQGLQFLIQYYNGEERAKGNILERFSAQQFPDLHSELNLSSLELGDSALYFCASSVERTLTNQFFGPGTRLTVL.